The rows below give T cell receptor beta chains drawn from one sample of a study of cytomegalovirus exposure and HLA in healthy donors. The repertoire was sequenced with immunoSEQ multiplex PCR; TCRdb's copy has only in-frame clones and lacks some. The sample comprises 230,000 or so clones, 88% of which are singletons, and about 3% rests with the top ten. Sample: PBMCs. These receptor sequences come from a woman aged 18-29 years in good health and CMV-seronegative. CDR3s include the opening cysteine and the closing phenylalanine or tryptophan. A D gene is named only where the DNA matches it firmly. Clone size, where shown, is once, few, many, or a class for clones that have expanded.

d_call j_call v_call clone_size cdr3_aa cdr3_nt
TRBD2 TRBJ2-5 TRBV7-2 once CASSFGLAGETQYF TGTGCCAGCAGCTTCGGACTAGCGGGAGAGACCCAGTACTTC
TRBD2 TRBJ2-1 TRBV5-1 few CASSSGRVYNEQFF TGCGCCAGCAGCTCGGGGAGGGTCTACAATGAGCAGTTCTTC
. TRBJ2-7 TRBV5-6 once CASSQGRESYEQYF TGTGCCAGCAGCCAGGGGAGGGAGAGCTACGAGCAGTACTTC
TRBD2 TRBJ2-1 TRBV11-2 . CASSAHRGLAGENEQFF TGTGCCAGCAGCGCACACCGGGGACTAGCGGGAGAGAATGAGCAGTTCTTC
. TRBJ2-1 TRBV28 . CASSSTTGLLQTYNEQFF TGTGCCAGCAGTTCGACAACGGGACTCCTACAGACCTACAATGAGCAGTTCTTC
. TRBJ2-1 TRBV2 . CASSELEGIVGNNEQFF TGTGCCAGCAGTGAATTGGAGGGGATAGTGGGGAACAATGAGCAGTTCTTC
TRBD1 TRBJ1-1 TRBV30 . CACNRGTTEAFF TGTGCCTGTAACAGGGGAACCACTGAAGCTTTCTTT
. TRBJ1-1 TRBV27 . CASKGPLNTEAFF TGTGCCAGCAAGGGGCCGTTGAACACTGAAGCTTTCTTT
. TRBJ1-4 TRBV5-4 . CASSLRELGTNEKLFF TGTGCCAGCAGCCTCAGGGAACTCGGGACTAATGAAAAACTGTTTTTT
. TRBJ1-5 TRBV5-6 once CASSLRKTGYSNQPQHF TGTGCCAGCAGCTTAAGGAAGACGGGTTATAGCAATCAGCCCCAGCATTTT
TRBD1 TRBJ2-5 TRBV5-6 . CASSAWGTGKETQYF TGTGCCAGCAGCGCTTGGGGGACAGGTAAAGAGACCCAGTACTTC
TRBD2 TRBJ2-1 TRBV28 . CASSGLADGTEQFF TGTGCCAGCAGCGGACTAGCGGATGGTACTGAGCAGTTCTTC
. TRBJ1-1 TRBV29-1 . CSAEGEDTEAFF TGCAGCGCCGAAGGGGAGGATACTGAAGCTTTCTTT
. TRBJ1-2 TRBV7-9 . CASSSAGLAANYGYTF TGTGCCAGCAGCTCCGCCGGTCTCGCGGCTAACTATGGCTACACCTTC
. TRBJ2-7 TRBV7-9 few CASSNFRHDEQYF TGTGCCAGCAGCAATTTTCGACACGACGAGCAGTACTTC
TRBD2 TRBJ2-5 TRBV7-8 . CASSLAGTRGETQYF TGTGCCAGCAGCTTAGCCGGGACTAGAGGGGAGACCCAGTACTTC
TRBD1 TRBJ1-1 TRBV5-1 . CASSNPTGMNTEAFF TGCGCCAGCAGCAACCCGACAGGGATGAACACTGAAGCTTTCTTT
TRBD1 TRBJ2-7 TRBV28 . CASSSGDRVYEQYF TGTGCCAGCAGTTCCGGGGACAGGGTTTACGAGCAGTACTTC
TRBD1 TRBJ2-7 TRBV5-4 . CASSWTRTGGEQYF TGTGCCAGCAGCTGGACTAGGACAGGGGGGGAGCAGTACTTC
. TRBJ1-4 TRBV19 . CASSTLTRDDNEKLFF TGTGCCAGTAGTACCCTTACCCGGGATGATAATGAAAAACTGTTTTTT
TRBD1 TRBJ1-2 TRBV27 . CASSTTGARGYTF TGTGCCAGCAGTACGACAGGGGCTCGTGGCTACACCTTC
. TRBJ2-3 TRBV1 . CTSSHGFLTGGWSTDTQYF TGCACCAGCAGCCACGGGTTTTTAACGGGAGGATGGAGCACAGATACGCAGTATTTT
. TRBJ2-5 TRBV28 . CASSGGHRETQYF TGTGCCAGCAGTGGGGGACACCGGGAGACCCAGTACTTC
TRBD2 TRBJ2-3 TRBV9 . CASSGGLAGRGDTQYF TGTGCCAGCAGCGGGGGGCTAGCGGGACGCGGGGATACGCAGTATTTT
. TRBJ2-7 TRBV7-2 . CASSLGRGSVYYEQYF TGTGCCAGCAGCTTAGGGAGGGGCAGCGTTTACTACGAGCAGTACTTC
. TRBJ2-1 TRBV7-9 . CASRSRGDRQFF TGTGCCAGCAGGTCACGCGGGGATCGGCAGTTCTTC
TRBD1 TRBJ1-4 TRBV28 . CASSKPGQGGEKLFF TGTGCCAGCAGTAAACCGGGACAGGGTGGAGAAAAACTGTTTTTT
. TRBJ1-3 TRBV29-1 . CSDRGLIGNTIYF TGCAGCGATAGGGGCTTAATTGGAAACACCATATATTTT
. TRBJ1-2 TRBV27 once CASSLFFRGGSNYGYTF TGTGCCAGCAGTTTATTTTTTCGGGGGGGTTCTAACTATGGCTACACCTTC
TRBD2 TRBJ2-5 TRBV27 . CASGPGTNYQETQYF TGTGCCAGCGGCCCCGGGACTAACTACCAAGAGACCCAGTACTTC
TRBD2 TRBJ2-5 TRBV7-9 . CASSHGLGQETQYF TGTGCCAGCAGCCACGGACTAGGACAAGAGACCCAGTACTTC
TRBD1 TRBJ1-2 TRBV27 once CASSSTGGRVYGYTF TGTGCCAGCAGTTCCACAGGGGGCCGAGTCTATGGCTACACCTTC
. TRBJ2-2 TRBV6-4 many CASSAGNTGELFF TGTGCCAGCAGTGCAGGGAACACCGGGGAGCTGTTTTTT
. TRBJ1-2 TRBV5-1 . CASSLRGLTFQNYGYTF TGCGCCAGCAGCCTAAGGGGACTGACCTTTCAGAACTATGGCTACACCTTC
TRBD2 TRBJ2-7 TRBV7-9 . CASSWSGGTALEQYF TGTGCCAGCAGCTGGAGCGGGGGGACAGCCCTCGAGCAGTACTTC
. TRBJ2-2 TRBV27 . CASSSKVVGEWYTGELFF TGTGCCAGCAGTTCAAAGGTGGTCGGAGAGTGGTACACCGGGGAGCTGTTTTTT
TRBD2 TRBJ2-7 TRBV2 . CASKLAGVNEQYF TGTGCCAGCAAGCTAGCGGGAGTCAATGAACAGTACTTC
. TRBJ1-3 TRBV7-2 once CASSPGQPVTGNTIYF TGTGCCAGCAGCCCCGGACAGCCTGTTACTGGAAACACCATATATTTT
. TRBJ1-2 TRBV6-1 . CASSEIEAQGSDGYTF TGTGCCAGCAGTGAAATAGAGGCACAGGGTTCCGATGGCTACACCTTC
. TRBJ1-2 TRBV20-1 . CSAPGRYGYTF TGCAGTGCTCCGGGTCGATATGGCTACACCTTC
. TRBJ1-5 TRBV2 . CASKGGVSPSQPQHF TGTGCCAGCAAGGGAGGGGTTTCCCCATCTCAGCCCCAGCATTTT
. TRBJ1-2 TRBV4-2 . CASSQVQGSNYGYTF TGTGCCAGCAGCCAAGTCCAGGGTTCAAACTATGGCTACACCTTC
TRBD1 TRBJ2-5 TRBV2 . CASKRDSAQETQYF TGTGCCAGCAAGAGGGACAGCGCTCAAGAGACCCAGTACTTC
. TRBJ1-3 TRBV6-1 once CASRLSQVGGNTIYF TGTGCCAGCCGTTTAAGTCAGGTCGGTGGAAACACCATATATTTT
TRBD1 TRBJ2-7 TRBV27 . CASRRTGTGGYEQYF TGTGCCAGCCGACGAACCGGGACAGGGGGTTACGAGCAGTACTTC
. TRBJ1-1 TRBV25-1 . CASSEAAAGSNTEAFF TGTGCCAGCAGTGAAGCCGCGGCGGGTTCGAACACTGAAGCTTTCTTT